This T cell receptor (beta chain) was profiled in a study of blood T cell repertoires in COVID-19 (dated by TCRdb to the early 2020s). Broadly, across the study: Samples from collaborators originated in the United States, Italy and Spain and spanned both the acute and convalescent phases of COVID-19. The repertoires were released in a freely available public database meant as a resource for research on the immune response to SARS-CoV-2. Samples were obtained from the ongoing ImmuneRACE study (first 160 participants) and from 1,254 subjects provided by 6 global collaborators. The material from the prospective study consisted of cDNA or gDNA derived from T cells, B-cell-depleted T cells, or PBMCs. Nearly every sample came with metadata listing a de-identified subject ID, COVID-19 status, age in years and sex. Subjects who had been exposed to COVID-19, were actively infected with it, or had recovered from it provided the deeply sampled blood TCRbeta repertoires that made up the dataset. Where available, HLA class I and class II types were taken from metadata supplied by the sample provider and were not determined by assay-based typing. Overall results and qualifications from the work: The amount of clinical and demographic metadata varied by source and participant and was provided uncurated.

Enrolling through a virtual design, the prospective study's participants ranged in age from roughly 18 to 89 years and lived across roughly 24 United States geographic areas. Cohort assignment in the prospective study relied on participant-reported clinical history from a screening survey and a study questionnaire. Recovered participants in ImmuneRACE Cohort 3 were defined by two consecutive negative NP/OP PCR tests, clearance by a healthcare professional, or resolution of symptoms. In the prospective study, whole blood, serum and a nasopharyngeal or oropharyngeal swab were collected from each participant by mobile phlebotomists. Participants in the prospective study had the option to provide additional blood draws and questionnaires over an approximately 2-month period. Blood samples from the prospective study were shipped frozen or at room temperature prior to DNA extraction. About this clone itself: There is no known antigen for this receptor. No per-base quality is available; no much larger clone lies one base away.

At the junction V is shortened by 0 bases and J by 11 bases, with 16 bases in between. CDR1 is given as LGHNA and CDR2 as YSLEER, both from the germline V gene. The CDR3 has 14 amino acids, counting the end cysteine and phenylalanine. The retained sequence is limited to the CDR3, 42 bases, with the frame set at the first base. TCRbeta CDR3 regions were amplified from genomic DNA using the immunoSEQ Assay, a bias-controlled multiplex PCR. The paper's data handling went like this. The number of nucleated cells in each sample was estimated by amplification of reference gene primers within the assay. Sequence reads were collapsed and filtered to measure the absolute abundance of every unique TCRbeta CDR3 rearrangement. For each sample, productive Simpson clonality was calculated as the square root of Simpson's diversity index over productive rearrangements. TCRdb holds this immuneACCESS table with in-frame rearrangements only. Some clones are missing; in checked studies, unresolved V genes explain under half, and the rest has no known cause. V and J calls and clone size come straight from that table; D and trimming were deduced from the DNA. The sample table holds 300,000 or so clones, of which 80% to 95% were seen once. The top ten clonotypes cover 1.1% of the sample.

The sequence is built from TRBV4-3 and TRBJ1-1, with the D gene too uncertain to name. Source material: PBMCs or T cells enriched from blood (not recorded which). The receptor was derived from a woman aged 25 to 39 who had recovered from COVID-19. In nucleotide form, the sequence is TGCGCCAGCAGCCAAGATCAGTTAGCCTTGTGGGCTTTCTTT. Its protein reads: CASSQDQLALWAFF.